Shown below are 13 T cell receptor beta chains from a single sample sequenced in a study of CD8 T cells in Susac syndrome. RNA totalling about 0.5 to 1 ug underwent reverse transcription with random hexamers. TCRdb fed the immunoSEQ multiplex PCR reads into MiXCR, producing one record per CDR3 protein. The sample carries 45,000 or so distinct CDR3 sequences, 93% recorded once. Specimen: CD8+ T cells from PBMCs. These receptors all come from a human donor in good health.

The rearrangement links TRBV4-1 to TRBJ1-2; D remains unclear. This CDR3 spans 11 amino acids. Trimming removed 0 bases from V and 6 bases from J, with 2 bases in between. Germline V CDR1 and CDR2: MGHRA, YSYEKL. The CDR3 DNA is TGCGCCAGCAGCCAAGAGAATGGCTACACCTTC. Amino acid sequence: CASSQENGYTF.

The chain carries TRBV15 and TRBJ1-1; no clear D. The CDR3 spans 13 residues. Germline V CDR1 and CDR2: LNHNV, YYDKDF (reference sequence). V was cut by 3 bases and J by 7 bases, with 12 bases left in between. CDR3: CATSSRARVEAFF. CDR3 nucleotide sequence: TGTGCCACCAGCAGTAGGGCGCGGGTTGAAGCTTTCTTT.

The chain is built from TRBV2 and TRBJ2-7, with D tentatively TRBD1 (6 bases). The V and J ends lost 8 bases and 2 bases respectively, with 22 bases between them. Germline CDR1 is SNHLY and CDR2 is FYNNEI. This CDR3 region has 16 residues. CDR3 coding DNA: TGTGCCAGCTGTATTTCAGACAGGCCTGATACCTACGAGCAGTACTTC. Amino acids: CASCISDRPDTYEQYF.

This clonotype was found once. The gene calls are TRBV27 and TRBJ2-7; D gene ambiguous. The germline V and J ends were trimmed by 4 bases and 0 bases, with 7 bases remaining between them. CDR1 and CDR2 from the germline V gene are MNHEY and SMNVEV (reference sequence). The CDR3 covers 13 residues. This chain's CDR3 is CASSSSSSYEQYF. The CDR3 bases are TGTGCCAGCAGTTCCAGTAGCTCCTACGAGCAGTACTTC.

The rearrangement links TRBV2 to TRBJ1-3; D is ambiguous. Germline V lookup: CDR1 SNHLY, CDR2 FYNNEI. The CDR3 runs 15 residues. The V end lost 2 bases, the J end lost 4 bases, and 12 bases lay between the germline ends. The CDR3 DNA reads as TGTGCCAGCAGTGAATCGGGAGGTACCGGAAACACCATATATTTT. It yields the protein CASSESGGTGNTIYF. The full variable domain, its missing parts supplied by reference TRBV2 and TRBJ1-3, is EPEVTQTPSHQVTQMGQEVILRCVPISNHLYFYWYRQILGQKVEFLVSFYNNEISEKSEIFDDQFSVERPDGSNFTLKIRSTKLEDSAMYFCASSESGGTGNTIYFGEGSWLTVV.

V is TRBV19 and J is TRBJ2-1; D not certain. This CDR3 is 11 amino acids long. Germline V gene sequence: CDR1 LNHDA, CDR2 SQIVND (reference sequence). V lost 5 bases, J lost 4 bases, and 3 bases lay in between. This chain's CDR3 is CASSRYNEQFF. As DNA, the CDR3 is TGTGCCAGTAGTCGGTACAATGAGCAGTTCTTC.

The V and J genes are TRBV25-1 and TRBJ2-7; D remains unclear. Trimming shortened V by 4 bases and J by 11 bases, and 15 bases separated the two germline ends. The CDR3 is 12 amino acids. The germline V gene has CDR1 MGHDK and CDR2 SYGVNS. The CDR3 reads CASSALAQDKYF. Written as DNA, the CDR3 is TGTGCCAGCAGTGCCCTTGCCCAAGACAAGTACTTC.

The rearrangement links TRBV5-1 to TRBJ1-4, with D tentatively TRBD1 (5 bases). The CDR3 has 15 amino acids. In germline, CDR1 is SGHRS, CDR2 YFSETQ. V lost 3 bases, J lost 3 bases, and 12 bases lay in between. CDR3 sequence reads: CASSSEGSSNEKLFF. CDR3 DNA sequence: TGCGCCAGCAGCTCCGAGGGGTCGTCTAATGAAAAACTGTTTTTT.

This chain joins TRBV19 and TRBJ2-5, with D hard to call. This CDR3 is built from 13 residues. The V gene's germline CDR1 is LNHDA and CDR2 SQIVND (reference sequence). Trimming stripped 2 bases from V and 2 bases from J, with 6 bases between. The CDR3 is CASSINRQETQYF. The CDR3 region has the DNA TGTGCCAGTAGTATAAACAGACAAGAGACCCAGTACTTC.

The rearrangement uses TRBV6-2 or TRBV6-3 and TRBJ2-1; D remains ambiguous. The CDR3 is made up of 13 amino acids. Germline CDR1 MNHEY, CDR2 SVGEGT. The V end was cut by 2 bases, the J end by 1 base, with 3 bases between. CDR3 sequence (DNA): TGTGCCAGCAGTTACCCTTCCTACAATGAGCAGTTCTTC. Its translation: CASSYPSYNEQFF.

The J gene is TRBJ2-7, the V gene TRBV20-1; 8 bases agree with TRBD2. CDR3 length: 14 amino acids. CDR1 is DFQATT, CDR2 SNEGSKA, per germline (reference sequence). V was pared by 3 bases and J by 2 bases, with 6 bases of the junction left unmatched. CDR3 amino acids: CSARPAGAPYEQYF. The CDR3 coding sequence is TGCAGTGCTAGGCCAGCGGGAGCTCCCTACGAGCAGTACTTC.

This clonotype appeared a single time. The CDR3 is CASRIGTRQYF. CDR3 in DNA: TGTGCCAGCAGGATCGGGACACGGCAGTACTTC. The rearrangement uses TRBV2 and TRBJ2-7; weak D call: TRBD1 (6 bases). V lost 6 bases and J 9 bases, leaving 12 bases between the germline ends. The CDR3 is 11 amino acids. Per germline, CDR1 SNHLY and CDR2 FYNNEI.

This chain links TRBV2 with TRBJ2-2, with 9 bases that match TRBD2. The ends lost 9 bases at V and 3 bases at J; junction bases unmatched: 5. The CDR3 is made up of 14 amino acids. Per the germline V gene, CDR1 is SNHLY and CDR2 is FYNNEI. CDR3 sequence (DNA): TGTGCCAGAGAGGGGACTAGCTACACCGGGGAGCTGTTTTTT. Translating gives CAREGTSYTGELFF.